This T cell receptor (beta chain) was sequenced for a study of human T cells and chemical hapten exposure. On the study more broadly: The study lasted roughly 26 weeks, and patients were dosed weekly with diphenylcyclopropenone on the scalp throughout. Variability of per-sample TCR yields stemmed mainly from small differences in pooled library volume. Study-wide findings and caveats: With regard to DPC sensitization, TCRs above 1 in 1000 frequency did not change.

This CDR3 region has 16 residues. V shed 0 bases and J shed 9 bases, with 19 bases lying between them. CDR1 is SGHKS, CDR2 YYEKEE, per germline (reference sequence). TCRdb re-called the RACE reads with MiXCR, one entry per CDR3 protein. The table has a few hundred thousand distinct CDR3 sequences, under 6.5% seen once. This clonotype was seen a few times. Its specificity is not known. Stated time point: patch test 2, 6 weeks after DPC sensitization. The treatment: therapeutic diphenylcyclopropenone sensitization with weekly scalp DPC. This receptor was identified in a woman aged 18-29 years with alopecia areata. Some clones in this sample may be carry-over from other donors' samples. The sample consisted of whole blood, taken in connection with sensitization to the hapten diphenylcyclopropenone (DPC). The chain is built from TRBV5-5 and TRBJ1-5; D might be TRBD1 (6 bases). Here the CDR3 reads CASSLAPADSLSPQHF. The CDR3 DNA reads as TGTGCCAGCAGCTTGGCGCCCGCGGACAGCCTCTCGCCCCAGCATTTT.